A single sample is the source of the 8 T cell receptor beta chains below, sequenced in a study of T cell repertoires in cytomegalovirus infection. Their target antigens are unknown. TCRdb passed the reads through MiXCR, listing each CDR3 protein once. Here the sample spans roughly 170,000 distinct CDR3 sequences, about a fifth being singletons. Sequenced material: CD8+ T cells from cultured PBMCs, taken from culture after CMV antigen stimulation. These TCRs come from a human donor in good health (CMV status not recorded). Some clones in this sample may be carry-over from other donors' samples.

In its sample, this clonotype was seen many times. This sequence joins TRBV27 and TRBJ2-2; D uncertain. The CDR3 length is 15 residues. Trimming left V 6 bases short and J 0 bases short, with 11 bases between. Germline assignment: CDR1 MNHEY and CDR2 SMNVEV (reference sequence). The CDR3 spells CASRVGAANTGELFF. The CDR3 region has the DNA TGTGCCAGCAGGGTCGGCGCCGCGAACACCGGGGAGCTGTTTTTT.

This clonotype was seen repeatedly, ten times or more. The rearrangement links TRBV12-5 to TRBJ1-3; TRBD1 is a possible D gene (6 bases). The V gene's germline CDR1 is LGHNT and CDR2 FRNRAP. V was trimmed by 2 bases and J by 1 base, leaving 15 bases between them. The CDR3 contains 17 residues. The CDR3 region has the DNA TGTGCTAGTGGTTTGTTCGGGGGGACACTATCTGGAAACACCATATATTTT. Its translation is CASGLFGGTLSGNTIYF.

This clonotype has more than one count but fewer than ten. J is TRBJ1-1 and V is TRBV19; weak D call: TRBD1 (6 bases). The CDR3 is 15 amino acids. The germline V and J ends were trimmed by 6 bases and 0 bases, with 14 bases remaining between them. Per germline, CDR1 LNHDA and CDR2 SQIVND (reference sequence). The CDR3 here is CASSTSGVMNTEAFF. The CDR3 bases are TGTGCCAGTAGCACATCAGGGGTCATGAACACTGAAGCTTTCTTT. Based on the CDR3 plus reference TRBV19 and TRBJ1-1, the full variable domain is DGGITQSPKYLFRKEGQNVTLSCEQNLNHDAMYWYRQDPGQGLRLIYYSQIVNDFQKGDIAEGYSVSREKKESFPLTVTSAQKNPTAFYLCASSTSGVMNTEAFFGQGTRLTVV.

The genes are TRBV7-2 and TRBJ1-5, with D possibly TRBD1 on 5 matching bases. The germline V gene has CDR1 SGHTA and CDR2 FQGNSA. This CDR3 comprises 15 residues. Trimming cost V 5 bases and J 2 bases, with 13 bases left between them. For the CDR3, the DNA is TGTGCCAGCAGCCCCAGGGTGGGAGGCAATCAGCCCCAGCATTTT. This sequence encodes CASSPRVGGNQPQHF.

There are a few counts of this clonotype. V usage is TRBV7-9 and J usage is TRBJ1-4; tentatively, D is TRBD1 (5 bases). The CDR3 is 18 residues long. Looked up from germline, CDR1 is SEHNR and CDR2 is FQNEAQ (reference sequence). Trimming shortened V by 4 bases and J by 8 bases, and 26 bases separated the two germline ends. Written as DNA, the CDR3 is TGTGCCAGCAGCTCCAAAACTGCATCTGGGGCGCCGAGGGAAAAACTGTTTTTT. It encodes CASSSKTASGAPREKLFF.

This rearrangement joins TRBV7-2 to TRBJ2-7; 7 bases are a match to TRBD1. Germline CDR1 is SGHTA and CDR2 is FQGNSA. Germline trimming cut 5 bases from V and 4 bases from J; bases unmatched to any gene: 11. This CDR3 comprises 15 residues. The CDR3 sequence is CASSPVGQRHYEQYF. As DNA, the CDR3 is TGTGCCAGCAGCCCAGTGGGACAGAGACATTACGAGCAGTACTTC.

In nucleotides, the CDR3 is TGCGCCAGCAGTGAGCCTAACCCGGGACAGACCTTTAACCAAGAGACCCAGTACTTC. It translates to CASSEPNPGQTFNQETQYF. The chain carries TRBV10-2 and TRBJ2-5, with 7 bases aligning to TRBD1. The ends lost 2 bases at V and 0 bases at J; junction bases unmatched: 15. Germline values: CDR1 WSHSY, CDR2 SAAADI. There are 19 residues in the CDR3.

This clonotype was picked up a small number of times. The chain couples TRBV7-9 to TRBJ2-5; a weak D match, TRBD1 (5 bases). The germline CDR1 and CDR2 sequences are SEHNR and FQNEAQ (reference sequence). The ends were cut back, 1 base at V and 3 bases at J, with 15 bases in the middle. The CDR3 loop spans 16 amino acids. CDR3 in amino acids: CASSLDWGRAKETQYF. As DNA, the CDR3 is TGTGCCAGCAGCTTAGATTGGGGCAGGGCGAAAGAGACCCAGTACTTC.